Shown below are 24 T cell receptor beta chains from a single sample sequenced in a study of blood T cell repertoires in COVID-19. TCRdb keeps only in-frame clones here, not all; method: immunoSEQ multiplex PCR. Of roughly 320,000 clones listed, around 84% were seen once; the top ten hold about 4.1%. Sequenced material: PBMCs or T cells enriched from blood (not recorded which). These receptors were taken from a man aged 25-45 years who had recovered from COVID-19.

This chain joins TRBV28 and TRBJ1-6; possibly TRBD1 for D (5 bases). The ends were cut back, 1 base at V and 6 bases at J, with 10 bases in the middle. The CDR3 has 15 residues. In germline, CDR1 is MDHEN, CDR2 SYDVKM. CDR3 residues: CASSLSRAGNSPLHF. The CDR3, as DNA: TGTGCCAGCAGTTTATCCAGGGCCGGTAATTCACCCCTCCACTTT. Drawing the rest from reference TRBV28 and TRBJ1-6, the complete variable domain is DVKVTQSSRYLVKRTGEKVFLECVQDMDHENMFWYRQDPGLGLRLIYFSYDVKMKEKGDIPEGYSVSREKKERFSLILESASTNQTSMYLCASSLSRAGNSPLHFGNGTRLTVT.

The gene calls are TRBV7-9 and TRBJ2-1; 8 bases are shared with TRBD1. In germline, CDR1 is SEHNR, CDR2 FQNEAQ (reference sequence). Trimming cost V 1 base and J 7 bases; bases outside gene matches: 6. The CDR3 totals 15 residues. The CDR3 region is CASSLVTGANNEQFF. The DNA for the CDR3 is TGTGCCAGCAGCTTAGTGACAGGGGCGAATAATGAGCAGTTCTTC. Complete variable domain (other parts from reference TRBV7-9 and TRBJ2-1): DTGVSQNPRHKITKRGQNVTFRCDPISEHNRLYWYRQTLGQGPEFLTYFQNEAQLEKSRLLSDRFSAERPKGSFSTLEIQRTEQGDSAMYLCASSLVTGANNEQFFGPGTRLTVL.

J is TRBJ2-2 and V is TRBV5-1; 10 nucleotides match TRBD2. The CDR3 consists of 16 residues. Trimming at V came to 2 bases and at J to 1 base, leaving 2 bases not matched to a gene. Germline V lookup: CDR1 SGHRS, CDR2 YFSETQ. The CDR3 DNA sequence: TGCGCCAGCAGCTTTATAGCGGGAGGGAACACCGGGGAGCTGTTTTTT. Translating it yields CASSFIAGGNTGELFF.

This clone was recorded a few times. The genes are TRBV3-1 (or the pseudogene TRBV3-2) and TRBJ2-7; 7 bases map to TRBD1. CDR1 and CDR2 (germline): LGHDT, YNNKEL (reference sequence). The CDR3 totals 16 residues. Unmatched junction bases numbered 7, after V lost 0 bases and J lost 2 bases. CDR3 nucleotide sequence: TGTGCCAGCAGCCAAGAAGGGGGACAGAGACCCTACGAGCAGTACTTC. Translated, it gives CASSQEGGQRPYEQYF.

The J gene is TRBJ2-3, the V gene TRBV24-1; D possibly corresponds to TRBD2 (6 bases). The CDR3 is made up of 21 amino acids. From germline, CDR1 is KGHDR and CDR2 SFDVKD. The V end was cut by 6 bases, the J end by 1 base, with 31 bases between. This chain's CDR3 is CATSPSLLVEVGRLRTDTQYF. In nucleotides, the CDR3 is TGTGCCACCAGTCCTTCGCTTTTAGTGGAGGTGGGGAGGCTCCGCACAGATACGCAGTATTTT.

This chain connects TRBV29-1 to TRBJ2-7; D is undetermined. This CDR3 region has 15 residues. The germline V gene has CDR1 SQVTM and CDR2 ANQGSEA. Trimming removed 4 bases from V and 3 bases from J, with 19 bases in between. The CDR3 sequence is CSVVLPSPSLYEQYF. CDR3 sequence (DNA): TGCAGCGTTGTATTACCTTCCCCATCACTCTACGAGCAGTACTTC.

The chain uses TRBV9 and TRBJ1-1, with D unclear. The CDR3 extends over 16 amino acids. Trimming left V 0 bases short and J 5 bases short, with 17 bases between. Germline CDR1 is SGDLS and CDR2 is YYNGEE. CDR3 DNA sequence: TGTGCCAGCAGCGTAGATCCCTTGATGGTTGAGACTGAAGCTTTCTTT. It codes for CASSVDPLMVETEAFF.

The chain joins TRBV28 to TRBJ2-2; the D gene is possibly TRBD1 (5 bases). CDR3 size: 17 residues. The germline gives CDR1 MDHEN, CDR2 SYDVKM. V dropped 6 bases and J dropped 5 bases, with 22 bases sitting between them. The CDR3 DNA reads TGTGCCAGCAGCTCAATAGGGGCGGCGTTAGGTACCGGGGAGCTGTTTTTT. It codes for CASSSIGAALGTGELFF.

This chain joins TRBV7-9 and TRBJ2-7; 7 bases are a match to TRBD1. The CDR3 has 13 amino acids. The V segment lost 5 bases and the J segment 2 bases; nucleotides outside the gene matches: 3. CDR1 is SEHNR and CDR2 is FQNEAQ in the germline V gene (reference sequence). CDR3 sequence (DNA): TGTGCCAGCAGCGGACAGGATGCCTACGAGCAGTACTTC. Translated: CASSGQDAYEQYF. The full variable domain, with the rest looked up from reference TRBV7-9 and TRBJ2-7, is DTGVSQNPRHKITKRGQNVTFRCDPISEHNRLYWYRQTLGQGPEFLTYFQNEAQLEKSRLLSDRFSAERPKGSFSTLEIQRTEQGDSAMYLCASSGQDAYEQYFGPGTRLTVT.

Points on this clone: This sample also contains other DNA sequences that code for the same CDR3. The rearrangement links TRBV18 to TRBJ1-2, with 7 bases matching TRBD1. Germline V gives CDR1 KGHSH, CDR2 LQKENI. CDR3 length: 14 amino acids. V lost 1 base to trimming and J lost 2 bases; unmatched junction nucleotides: 1. The chain's CDR3 is CASSPQGQNYGYTF. CDR3 DNA sequence: TGTGCCAGCTCACCACAGGGACAGAACTATGGCTACACCTTC.

V gene TRBV28 combines with J gene TRBJ2-7; 7 positions match TRBD2. The V segment lost 5 bases and the J segment 0 bases; nucleotides outside the gene matches: 4. This CDR3 has 14 amino acids. Germline CDR1 reads MDHEN; CDR2 reads SYDVKM. CDR3 in DNA: TGTGCCAGCAGTCGAGCGGGGAACTCCTACGAGCAGTACTTC. It encodes CASSRAGNSYEQYF. Looking up the rest from reference TRBV28 and TRBJ2-7 gives the full variable domain: DVKVTQSSRYLVKRTGEKVFLECVQDMDHENMFWYRQDPGLGLRLIYFSYDVKMKEKGDIPEGYSVSREKKERFSLILESASTNQTSMYLCASSRAGNSYEQYFGPGTRLTVT.

J is TRBJ1-5 and V is TRBV2; a possible D gene is TRBD1 (5 bases). Between the trimmed V and J ends, which lost 6 bases and 2 bases, there was a span of 5 bases. This CDR3 has 12 residues. From germline, CDR1 is SNHLY and CDR2 FYNNEI. The CDR3 sequence is CASSRGNQPQHF. The DNA of the CDR3 is TGTGCCAGCAGCAGGGGCAATCAGCCCCAGCATTTT.

V and J are TRBV7-9 and TRBJ1-5; TRBD1 aligns across 8 bases. The CDR3 is 17 residues long. Germline-derived CDR1 and CDR2 are SEHNR and FQNEAQ (reference sequence). With 1 base clipped from V and 3 bases from J, the junction kept 8 bases outside the gene matches. CDR3 bases: TGTGCCAGCAGCTTAGATATTACAGGGGGTGACAATCAGCCCCAGCATTTT. Protein product: CASSLDITGGDNQPQHF. The full variable domain, rest sourced from reference TRBV7-9 and TRBJ1-5, is DTGVSQNPRHKITKRGQNVTFRCDPISEHNRLYWYRQTLGQGPEFLTYFQNEAQLEKSRLLSDRFSAERPKGSFSTLEIQRTEQGDSAMYLCASSLDITGGDNQPQHFGDGTRLSIL.

The V call is TRBV3-1 (or the pseudogene TRBV3-2), the J call TRBJ2-2; 8 bases match TRBD2. V lost 4 bases and J lost 4; bases outside the gene matches: 5. Germline V lookup: CDR1 LGHDT, CDR2 YNNKEL (reference sequence). CDR3 size: 15 residues. The CDR3 is CASSLGGAGTGELFF. The DNA for the CDR3 is TGTGCCAGCAGCCTCGGGGGGGCGGGCACCGGGGAGCTGTTTTTT.

The rearrangement uses TRBV5-8 and TRBJ2-5; 11 bases are a match to TRBD1. V trimming: 8 bases; J trimming: 5 bases; junction bases outside the gene matches: 5. Germline CDR1 and CDR2: SGHTS and YDEGEE. This CDR3 contains 13 residues. The CDR3 DNA reads as TGTGCCAGAAGGGACAGGGGGTTTGAGACCCAGTACTTC. It yields the protein CARRDRGFETQYF. The whole variable domain, remainder taken from reference TRBV5-8 and TRBJ2-5, is EAGVTQSPTHLIKTRGQQATLRCSPISGHTSVYWYQQALGLGLQFLLWYDEGEERNRGNFPPRFSGRQFPNYSSELNVNALELEDSALYLCARRDRGFETQYFGPGTRLLVL.

CDR3 nucleotides: TGTGCCAGCAGTTTATCGCGAGGACTAGCGGCATACACAGATACGCAGTATTTT. Translated: CASSLSRGLAAYTDTQYF. V gene TRBV27 combines with J gene TRBJ2-3; 10 nucleotides agree with TRBD2. Germline CDR1 MNHEY, CDR2 SMNVEV (reference sequence). V shed 0 bases and J 2 bases; nucleotides not matched to a gene: 8. The CDR3 is 18 residues long.

About this clone itself: Mismatch with germline at one junction end may stem from a read error. This chain joins TRBV5-1 and TRBJ2-1, with D possibly matching TRBD1 (6 bases). Germline V lookup: CDR1 SGHRS, CDR2 YFSETQ. This CDR3 is built from 14 residues. The DNA for the CDR3 is TGCGCCAGCAGATTGGGGGCGTCCTCCAATGAGCAGTTCTTC. This gives the protein CASRLGASSNEQFF.

The V call is TRBV5-1, the J call TRBJ1-6; D gene uncertain. There are 16 residues in the CDR3. The V and J ends lost 1 base and 4 bases respectively, with 12 bases between them. Germline CDR1 SGHRS, CDR2 YFSETQ. In DNA form, the CDR3 reads TGCGCCAGCAGCTTGACCGGAGGGAGGTATAATTCACCCCTCCACTTT. It encodes CASSLTGGRYNSPLHF.

The CDR3 reads CASSYSAGGAKNIQYF. The CDR3 DNA sequence: TGTGCCAGCAGTTACTCGGCGGGAGGGGCCAAAAACATTCAGTACTTC. The chain employs TRBV6-5 and TRBJ2-4; 9 positions match TRBD2. J was trimmed by 1 base and V by 0 bases; bases with no gene match: 1. The CDR3 is 16 residues long. The germline gives CDR1 MNHEY, CDR2 SVGAGI.

The sample holds one count of this clone. DNA for the CDR3: TGCGCCAGCACCCTCGTGGGACAGAACTTAAACACCGGGGAGCTGTTTTTT. It codes for CASTLVGQNLNTGELFF. V gene TRBV5-1 combines with J gene TRBJ2-2; TRBD1 aligns across 7 bases. In germline, CDR1 is SGHRS, CDR2 YFSETQ. The junction had 13 bases not matched to a gene; V was cut back by 6 bases and J by 2 bases. CDR3 length: 17 residues.

The chain joins TRBV15 to TRBJ1-5; no firm D call. This CDR3 spans 12 amino acids. Germline CDR1 reads LNHNV; CDR2 reads YYDKDF (reference sequence). Between the trimmed V and J ends, which lost 3 bases and 4 bases, there was a span of 4 bases. The CDR3 loop is CATSRTNQPQHF. The CDR3 coding sequence is TGTGCCACCAGCAGGACTAATCAGCCCCAGCATTTT.

This clone showed up just once. This chain uses TRBV27 with TRBJ2-7; D call uncertain. Between the trimmed V and J ends, which lost 6 bases and 4 bases, there was a span of 19 bases. CDR1 MNHEY and CDR2 SMNVEV come from the germline V gene (reference sequence). This CDR3 is 15 amino acids long. The CDR3 protein is CASRLLDTPQYEQYF. The CDR3 DNA reads as TGTGCCAGCAGACTCCTCGACACCCCTCAGTACGAGCAGTACTTC.

This chain joins TRBV29-1 and TRBJ2-7; tentatively, D is TRBD2 (5 bases). The CDR3 consists of 13 residues. Trimming took 4 bases from V and 0 from J, leaving 10 bases between them. The germline gives CDR1 SQVTM, CDR2 ANQGSEA. DNA for the CDR3: TGCAGCGTTGTCCCTGGGAGCTCCTACGAGCAGTACTTC. Translating gives CSVVPGSSYEQYF.

The gene calls are TRBV15 and TRBJ2-1; 11 bases map to TRBD1. In germline, CDR1 is LNHNV, CDR2 YYDKDF (reference sequence). The CDR3 is 16 amino acids. The V and J ends lost 4 bases and 5 bases, in that order; junction bases with no gene match: 7. The CDR3 reads CATSIRTGGADNEQFF. The CDR3 region has the DNA TGTGCCACCAGCATCCGGACAGGGGGCGCCGACAATGAGCAGTTCTTC.